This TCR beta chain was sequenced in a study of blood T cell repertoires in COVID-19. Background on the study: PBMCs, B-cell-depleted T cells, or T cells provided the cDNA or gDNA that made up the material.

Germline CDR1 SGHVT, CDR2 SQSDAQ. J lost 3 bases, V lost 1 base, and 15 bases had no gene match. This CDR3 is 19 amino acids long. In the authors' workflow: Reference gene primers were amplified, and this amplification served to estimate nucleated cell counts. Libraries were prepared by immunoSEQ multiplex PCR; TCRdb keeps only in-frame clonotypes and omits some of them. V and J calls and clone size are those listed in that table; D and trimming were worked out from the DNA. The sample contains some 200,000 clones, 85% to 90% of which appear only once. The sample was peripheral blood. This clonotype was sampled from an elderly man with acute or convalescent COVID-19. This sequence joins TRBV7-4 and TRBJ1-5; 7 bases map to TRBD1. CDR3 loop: CASSLDPGGKSSPNQPQHF. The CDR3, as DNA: TGTGCCAGCAGCTTAGACCCAGGGGGAAAGTCTTCTCCCAATCAGCCCCAGCATTTT.